This T cell receptor beta chain was obtained from a study of tumor-infiltrating lymphocytes in glioblastoma multiforme. The V gene lost 2 bases and the J gene lost 8 bases, with 10 bases spanning the gap. In germline, CDR1 is WSHSY, CDR2 SAAADI. This CDR3 is 13 amino acids long. Multiple V-beta primers and a C-beta primer amplified TCRB from RNA. TCRdb processed the multiplex PCR reads anew with MiXCR; each CDR3 protein has one entry. Altogether around 33,000 distinct CDR3 sequences are present, 61% being singletons, with the ten largest covering roughly 31%. This clonotype was observed at least ten times. As yet, its antigen is unknown. General observations from the study: No surface-marker sorting into functional T cell subtypes was done.

The sequence was obtained from a male donor with glioblastoma. The gene calls are TRBV10-2 and TRBJ1-3; D unresolved. The specimen sequenced was brain tumor tissue. CDR3: CASSEGGKDTIYF. The CDR3, as DNA: TGCGCCAGCAGTGAGGGTGGAAAGGACACCATATATTTT.